The clone carrying this T cell receptor beta chain is a singleton in its sample. Its antigen is unidentified. The data are from a study of cytomegalovirus exposure and HLA in healthy donors. Study-wide points: About 87% or about 30% of the time was how often most TCR beta V segments were productive, according to an earlier analysis. Sequence variants that were highly shared formed a cluster that was likely a sequencing artifact.

V lost 4 bases and J lost 9; bases outside the gene matches: 6. Per the germline V gene, CDR1 is SGHDN and CDR2 is FVKESK. CDR3 size: 13 residues. Amplification used 60 Vbeta primers and 13 Jbeta primers. Produced via immunoSEQ multiplex PCR; TCRdb's table is partial and in-frame only. The table records roughly 120,000 clones, about 80% of them present only once. This clonotype was sampled from a male donor in good health and CMV-seronegative. Sequencing input: PBMCs. The V and J genes are TRBV14 and TRBJ2-4; 7 bases fit TRBD2. The CDR3 is CASSPGLVSIQYF. The CDR3 nucleotides read TGTGCCAGCAGCCCCGGACTAGTAAGCATTCAGTACTTC. Drawing the rest from reference TRBV14 and TRBJ2-4, the complete variable domain is EAGVTQFPSHSVIEKGQTVTLRCDPISGHDNLYWYRRVMGKEIKFLLHFVKESKQDESGMPNNRFLAERTGGTYSTLKVQPAELEDSGVYFCASSPGLVSIQYFGAGTRLSVL.